Sequencing of this TCR beta chain was carried out in a study of cytotoxic CD8 clonotypes in ibrutinib-treated CLL. The study's findings and limits: Baseline clonality, above age-matched healthy donor levels, tracked circulating CD8+ T-cell counts. Upon ibrutinib response clonality rose, and upon progression it fell back toward baseline.

As to this clone: The antigen remains undetermined.

Deep sequencing aimed at 1 in 200,000 to 1 in 1 million T cells' resolution. The data were produced by immunoSEQ multiplex PCR, yet TCRdb's version contains in-frame clones alone and is incomplete. Among fewer than 35,000 clones listed, around 63% were seen once. The TCR comes from a human donor with chronic lymphocytic leukemia. The specimen comprised PBMCs, sampled after 24 months of ibrutinib treatment.

The CDR3 loop reads CASSLAPGRGRPLANYGYTF. Written as DNA, the CDR3 is TGTGCCAGCAGCTTGGCGCCCGGCAGGGGCCGTCCGCTAGCTAACTATGGCTACACCTTC. The chain combines TRBV7-8 with TRBJ1-2; D perhaps matches TRBD1 (6 bases). Germline loops: CDR1 SGHVS, CDR2 FQNEAQ. CDR3 length equals 20 residues. Trimming left V 3 bases short and J 0 bases short, with 26 bases between.